The present T cell receptor beta chain was sequenced within a study of early T cells in non-severe SARS-CoV-2 infection. Each cDNA molecule carried a unique molecular identifier. Each CDR3 protein is one row after TCRdb ran MiXCR on the 5' RACE reads. There are some 80,000 distinct CDR3 sequences in the sample; roughly 5.3% occur only once, and less than 9.5% lies in the top ten. This clonotype came up many times. This receptor was obtained from an adult who was a healthcare worker with PCR-confirmed SARS-CoV-2 infection or an uninfected control (not recorded which). The specimen was whole blood, collected at baseline.

Here the CDR3 reads CASRGQVNTEAFF. The CDR3 coding sequence is TGTGCCAGCAGAGGACAGGTGAACACTGAAGCTTTCTTT. The chain uses TRBV12-3 or TRBV12-4 and TRBJ1-1, with 7 nucleotides matching TRBD1. V shed 6 bases, J shed 0 bases, and the junction held 1 base outside the gene matches. The CDR3 consists of 13 residues.